The entry that follows covers one T cell receptor (beta chain) sequence. The same CDR3 is also encoded by other DNA sequences in this sample. Between the trimmed V and J ends, which lost 3 bases and 5 bases, there was a span of 10 bases. Germline CDR1 and CDR2: KGHSH and LQKENI. This CDR3 has 13 residues. This sample was included in a study of shared clonotypes between healthy human individuals. Sequencing was performed with immunoSEQ multiplex PCR; in TCRdb, only in-frame clones are kept and a portion is missing. The profile shows 2,500,000 or so clones, more than 80% of them singletons. Input material: naive CD4+ T cells sorted from blood. Subset noted: CD45RA+ positively selected. The source is a man aged 18 to 30 in good health. The chain combines TRBV18 with TRBJ1-1, with D perhaps TRBD1 (5 bases). For the CDR3, the DNA is TGTGCCAGCTCACCGGGGGAGAGGACTGAAGCTTTCTTT. Translated: CASSPGERTEAFF.